The 8 T cell receptor beta chains below were found in one sample sequenced in a study of T cells in women clearing cervical HPV infection. Generated by immunoSEQ multiplex PCR, the TCRdb table keeps only in-frame clones and is missing some. The table counts some 40,000 clones; under 8% lies in the top ten. The specimen was blood buffy coat. These receptors all come from a woman between 18 and 70 years old with a cervical HPV16 infection that either progressed to CIN3+ or cleared (not recorded which).

To note about this clone: From the germline J gene comes the end of the CDR3, since the read stops 3 residues before it. The chain joins TRBV5-3 to TRBJ1-1, with D uncertain. TRBV5-3 is labeled an ORF, and its function is uncertain. V lost 0 bases, J lost 1 base, and 10 bases lay in between. CDR3 length: 15 residues. Here the CDR3 reads CARSLGASGNTEAFF. The DNA read from the CDR3 is TGTGCCAGAAGCTTGGGGGCAAGTGGGAACACTGAA.

As for this clone: The observed sequence ends 3 residues before the CDR3 terminus, with the missing tail filled in from the germline J gene. The chain recombines TRBV5-1 with TRBJ2-5; D is possibly TRBD1 (6 bases). V shed 3 bases and J shed 2 bases, with 14 bases lying between them. Germline CDR1 is SGHRS and CDR2 is YFSETQ. The CDR3 totals 15 residues. The CDR3 reads CASSSLTGIQETQYF. CDR3 DNA, as far as it was read: TGCGCCAGCAGCTCATTGACAGGAATTCAAGAGACC.

Turning to this clone: The DNA ends 3 residues before the CDR3 does, and the rest of the CDR3 is filled in from the germline J gene. The chain carries TRBV20-1 and TRBJ2-2; maybe TRBD1 (6 bases). Germline CDR1 is DFQATT and CDR2 is SNEGSKA (reference sequence). Trimming left V 4 bases short and J 2 bases short, with 14 bases between. The CDR3 extends over 15 amino acids. The chain's CDR3 is CSAIRRTVNTGELFF. Incomplete CDR3 DNA: TGCAGTGCTATTCGGAGGACAGTCAACACCGGGGAG.

As concerns this clone: Read sequence stops 3 residues before the CDR3 end, and the germline J gene provides the missing end. This chain links TRBV19 with TRBJ1-2, with TRBD1 matching over 8 bases. The V and J ends lost 3 bases and 5 bases, in that order; junction bases with no gene match: 5. Germline CDR1 LNHDA, CDR2 SQIVND (reference sequence). This CDR3 region has 14 residues. CDR3: CASSIGDRLYGYTF. The sequenced part of the CDR3 DNA is TGTGCCAGTAGTATCGGGGACAGGCTTTATGGC.

Details on this clone: The read terminates 3 residues ahead of where the CDR3 ends, so the germline J gene completes it. The chain employs TRBV7-9 and TRBJ1-2, with a possible D match to TRBD1 (5 bases). Germline V lookup: CDR1 SEHNR, CDR2 FQNEAQ (reference sequence). The CDR3 totals 11 residues. The sequenced CDR3 bases are TGTGCCAGCAGCTTAAGGGGCGGC. Translation gives CASSLRGG. The complete CDR3 sequence is CASSLRGGYTF.

With respect to this clone: Read sequence stops 3 residues before the CDR3 end, and the germline J gene provides the missing end. The chain joins TRBV11-2 to TRBJ1-5, with D unclear. Per germline, CDR1 SGHAT and CDR2 FQNNGV. Trimming took 3 bases from V and 3 from J, leaving 3 bases between them. The CDR3 runs to 12 residues. The part of the CDR3 DNA that was read is TGTGCCAGCAGCTTCAACAATCAGCCC. It is translated as CASSFNNQP. The CDR3 in full is CASSFNNQPQHF.

Details on this clone: The read ends 3 residues shy of where the CDR3 ends; the end is completed using the germline J gene. The chain uses TRBV6-1 and TRBJ2-3, with D maybe TRBD2 (7 bases). The CDR3 runs to 14 residues. The germline V and J ends were trimmed by 4 bases and 1 base, with 9 bases remaining between them. Germline lookup yields CDR1 MNHNS and CDR2 SASEGT. CDR3: CASSGGGRTDTQYF. The DNA read from the CDR3 is TGTGCCAGCAGTGGCGGGGGCCGCACAGATACG.

To note about this clone: The read gets to within 3 residues of the CDR3 end, and the germline J gene fills in the rest. This sequence joins TRBV20-1 and TRBJ2-3; 9 bases are shared with TRBD1. Germline CDR1 reads DFQATT; CDR2 reads SNEGSKA (reference sequence). This CDR3 region has 13 residues. CDR3 sequence reads: CSAIATGGETQYF. The covered CDR3 bases are TGCAGTGCTATCGCGACAGGGGGTGAGACG.